Listed below are T cell receptor beta chains from one sample, sequenced in a study of tissue T cells after allogeneic stem cell transplantation. Using immunoSEQ multiplex PCR, the repertoire was profiled, and TCRdb retains in-frame clones only, with some absent. The table shows 42,000 or so clones, with roughly 89% occurring only once. Sequencing was performed on blood, taken before transplantation. These receptors were collected from a woman aged 35 to 70 who later had graft-versus-host disease after an allogeneic stem cell transplant. Both conserved end residues are part of each CDR3. D genes are given only for firm matches. Only part of the rows carry a size: once, few, many, or a class if the clone is expanded.

V gene: TRBV10-3
J gene: TRBJ1-2
clone size: once
D gene: TRBD1
CDR3 protein: CAISEVQGAEGYTF
CDR3 DNA: TGTGCCATCAGTGAGGTGCAGGGGGCGGAAGGCTACACCTTC

V gene: TRBV30
J gene: TRBJ2-1
clone size: NA
D gene: TRBD2
CDR3 protein: CAWSAPAGGNNEQFF
CDR3 DNA: TGTGCCTGGAGTGCCCCAGCGGGAGGGAACAATGAGCAGTTCTTC

V gene: TRBV29-1
J gene: TRBJ2-5
clone size: NA
D gene: TRBD1
CDR3 protein: CSAIRGTGGRETQYF
CDR3 DNA: TGCAGCGCCATTAGAGGGACAGGGGGCAGGGAGACCCAGTACTTC

V gene: TRBV9
J gene: TRBJ2-1
clone size: NA
D gene: NA
CDR3 protein: CASSSTSTYNEQFF
CDR3 DNA: TGTGCCAGCAGCTCAACTAGCACCTACAATGAGCAGTTCTTC

V gene: TRBV30
J gene: TRBJ1-5
clone size: NA
D gene: NA
CDR3 protein: CAWSAGSVQPQHF
CDR3 DNA: TGTGCCTGGAGCGCAGGGTCGGTGCAGCCCCAGCATTTT

V gene: TRBV5-1
J gene: TRBJ2-2
clone size: NA
D gene: NA
CDR3 protein: CASRMAGASTGELFF
CDR3 DNA: TGCGCCAGCAGAATGGCTGGTGCTAGCACCGGGGAGCTGTTTTTT

V gene: TRBV19
J gene: TRBJ2-1
clone size: NA
D gene: NA
CDR3 protein: CASSIGTFDEQFF
CDR3 DNA: TGTGCCAGTAGTATAGGGACCTTTGATGAGCAGTTCTTC

V gene: TRBV18
J gene: TRBJ2-7
clone size: NA
D gene: NA
CDR3 protein: CASSPTDFGHYEQYF
CDR3 DNA: TGTGCCAGCTCACCCACGGACTTTGGCCACTACGAGCAGTACTTC

V gene: TRBV19
J gene: TRBJ2-1
clone size: NA
D gene: NA
CDR3 protein: CASSMTGRSSYNEQFF
CDR3 DNA: TGTGCCAGTAGTATGACGGGACGGAGCTCCTACAATGAGCAGTTCTTC

V gene: TRBV2
J gene: TRBJ2-3
clone size: NA
D gene: NA
CDR3 protein: CASSEAPGTDTQYF
CDR3 DNA: TGTGCCAGCAGTGAAGCGCCCGGAACAGATACGCAGTATTTT

V gene: TRBV9
J gene: TRBJ2-7
clone size: NA
D gene: NA
CDR3 protein: CASSVGLGQPYEQYF
CDR3 DNA: TGTGCCAGCAGCGTTGGGCTAGGACAACCCTACGAGCAGTACTTC

V gene: TRBV21-1
J gene: TRBJ2-3
clone size: once
D gene: NA
CDR3 protein: CASSKLLLAGGDTDTQYF
CDR3 DNA: TGTGCCAGCAGCAAACTCCTTTTGGCGGGAGGGGACACAGATACGCAGTATTTT

V gene: TRBV4-1
J gene: TRBJ1-3
clone size: NA
D gene: NA
CDR3 protein: CASSPDQGSGNTIYF
CDR3 DNA: TGCGCCAGCAGCCCGGACCAGGGCTCTGGAAACACCATATATTTT

V gene: TRBV29-1
J gene: TRBJ2-1
clone size: NA
D gene: TRBD1
CDR3 protein: CSVLGGHSSYNEQFF
CDR3 DNA: TGCAGCGTCCTAGGGGGCCATAGCTCCTACAATGAGCAGTTCTTC

V gene: TRBV19
J gene: TRBJ1-1
clone size: NA
D gene: NA
CDR3 protein: CASSQGSTEAFF
CDR3 DNA: TGTGCCAGTAGTCAGGGAAGCACTGAAGCTTTCTTT

V gene: TRBV30
J gene: TRBJ1-1
clone size: NA
D gene: NA
CDR3 protein: CAWGVTGRRTNTEAFF
CDR3 DNA: TGTGCCTGGGGGGTGACAGGCCGTCGGACGAACACTGAAGCTTTCTTT

V gene: TRBV12-3/TRBV12-4
J gene: TRBJ2-7
clone size: NA
D gene: NA
CDR3 protein: CASSLGGGEQYF
CDR3 DNA: TGTGCCAGCAGTTTAGGGGGCGGGGAGCAGTACTTC

V gene: TRBV6-6
J gene: TRBJ1-1
clone size: once
D gene: NA
CDR3 protein: CASSYSPTHGTEAFF
CDR3 DNA: TGTGCCAGCAGTTACTCGCCGACTCATGGAACTGAAGCTTTCTTT

V gene: TRBV30
J gene: TRBJ2-7
clone size: NA
D gene: NA
CDR3 protein: CAWSVPGPYEQYF
CDR3 DNA: TGTGCCTGGAGTGTTCCAGGGCCCTACGAGCAGTACTTC

V gene: TRBV19
J gene: TRBJ2-5
clone size: NA
D gene: TRBD1
CDR3 protein: CASSIRGGYQETQYF
CDR3 DNA: TGTGCCAGTAGCATCAGAGGGGGCTACCAAGAGACCCAGTACTTC

V gene: TRBV27
J gene: TRBJ2-3
clone size: NA
D gene: NA
CDR3 protein: CASAIQGISTDTQYF
CDR3 DNA: TGTGCCAGCGCCATTCAGGGAATCAGCACAGATACGCAGTATTTT

V gene: TRBV7-9
J gene: TRBJ2-5
clone size: NA
D gene: TRBD2
CDR3 protein: CASSPRTSVTETQYF
CDR3 DNA: TGTGCCAGCAGCCCCCGGACTAGCGTTACGGAGACCCAGTACTTC

V gene: TRBV5-1
J gene: TRBJ1-5
clone size: NA
D gene: TRBD1
CDR3 protein: CASSPGGTDNQPQHF
CDR3 DNA: TGCGCCAGCAGCCCTGGCGGGACAGACAATCAGCCCCAGCATTTT

V gene: TRBV4-3
J gene: TRBJ1-5
clone size: NA
D gene: TRBD1
CDR3 protein: CASSQDVQGGNQPQHF
CDR3 DNA: TGCGCCAGCAGCCAAGACGTACAGGGGGGCAATCAGCCCCAGCATTTT

V gene: TRBV27
J gene: TRBJ2-2
clone size: NA
D gene: TRBD2
CDR3 protein: CASSFSGVVRTGELFF
CDR3 DNA: TGTGCCAGCAGTTTTAGCGGGGTGGTTAGAACCGGGGAGCTGTTTTTT

V gene: TRBV5-1
J gene: TRBJ2-4
clone size: NA
D gene: NA
CDR3 protein: CASSLERVAKNIQYF
CDR3 DNA: TGCGCCAGCAGCTTGGAGAGGGTAGCCAAAAACATTCAGTACTTC

V gene: TRBV10-1
J gene: TRBJ2-1
clone size: NA
D gene: TRBD2
CDR3 protein: CASSIIAGDNEQFF
CDR3 DNA: TGCGCCAGCAGTATAATAGCGGGAGACAATGAGCAGTTCTTC